Shown below are 19 T cell receptor beta chains from a single sample sequenced in a study of OX40 agonist ivuxolimab in advanced cancers. Library construction relied on the immunoSEQ multiplex PCR assay. TCRdb obtained this table from immuneACCESS and retained in-frame rearrangements with V and J assigned. These tables miss some clones; where compared with another copy, unresolved V genes account for less than half of the shortfall, and the remainder is unexplained. The sample table holds 53,000 or so clones, of which 60% to 80% were seen once. 2% to 3% of the sample is in the top ten clones. The sample here was CD4+ or CD8+ T cells sorted from blood, taken in a trial of the OX40 agonist ivuxolimab. These receptors came from an adult with an advanced solid tumor such as melanoma, head and neck, liver or kidney cancer.

The chain has TRBV6-5 and TRBJ2-5; unclear D gene. The germline V gene has CDR1 MNHEY and CDR2 SVGAGI. Trimming stripped 6 bases from V and 4 bases from J, with 12 bases between. CDR3 length: 13 residues. The CDR3 here is CASRGMSGETQYF. The CDR3 nucleotides read TGTGCCAGCAGGGGGATGTCTGGAGAGACCCAGTACTTC.

The chain has TRBV9 and TRBJ1-4; D may be TRBD1 (6 bases). Per germline, CDR1 SGDLS and CDR2 YYNGEE. Between the trimmed V and J ends, which lost 4 bases and 4 bases, there was a span of 17 bases. This CDR3 contains 16 residues. CDR3 residues: CASSPIRQGSNEKLFF. The CDR3 region has the DNA TGTGCCAGCAGCCCCATCCGCCAGGGGAGTAATGAAAAACTGTTTTTT.

The chain couples TRBV5-4 to TRBJ2-5; tentative D call: TRBD2 (6 bases). Trimming left V 4 bases short and J 4 bases short, with 20 bases between. Germline values: CDR1 SGHNT, CDR2 YYREEE (reference sequence). The CDR3 extends over 16 amino acids. The CDR3 here is CASSPGREGRRETQYF. Here the CDR3 DNA reads TGTGCCAGCAGCCCGGGACGTGAGGGGAGGAGAGAGACCCAGTACTTC.

The chain combines TRBV6-1 with TRBJ1-2, with D possibly being TRBD1 (5 bases). V lost 6 bases, J lost 7 bases, and 15 bases lay in between. There are 13 residues in the CDR3. Germline V gene sequence: CDR1 MNHNS, CDR2 SASEGT. CDR3 protein: CASSRPGSVGYTF. CDR3 coding DNA: TGTGCCAGCAGCAGGCCAGGGAGTGTTGGCTACACCTTC.

The chain combines TRBV6-5 with TRBJ2-3; 9 nucleotides line up with TRBD1. Trimming took 6 bases from V and 7 from J; bases not matched to a gene: 11. The CDR3 is made up of 15 amino acids. CDR1 and CDR2 (germline): MNHEY, SVGAGI. The CDR3 reads CASSRGTGTTNTQYF. The CDR3 DNA follows: TGTGCCAGCAGCCGCGGGACAGGGACCACCAATACGCAGTATTTT.

The V and J genes are TRBV27 and TRBJ2-3; D might be TRBD1 (5 bases). Germline V gene lookup returns CDR1 MNHEY and CDR2 SMNVEV (reference sequence). V lost 4 bases to trimming and J lost 2 bases, with 10 bases between them. This CDR3 is built from 14 residues. CDR3 nucleotides: TGTGCCAGCAGTTGGCAGGGATTCACAGATACGCAGTATTTT. Amino acids: CASSWQGFTDTQYF.

This clone has only one observation. The V call is TRBV6-6, the J call TRBJ2-3; D is possibly TRBD2 (7 bases). This CDR3 is 15 amino acids long. Trimming left V 2 bases short and J 2 bases short, with 11 bases between. Germline CDR1 is MNHNY and CDR2 is SVGAGI (reference sequence). The DNA of the CDR3 is TGTGCCAGCAGTTACAGGGGGGGAGACACAGATACGCAGTATTTT. Encoded protein: CASSYRGGDTDTQYF.

This clone was seen a single time. The chain carries TRBV28 and TRBJ1-2, with 9 positions matching TRBD1. The trim removed 7 bases at V and 6 bases at J, leaving 9 bases unmatched. Germline values: CDR1 MDHEN, CDR2 SYDVKM. The CDR3 sequence is 14 residues long. The CDR3 nucleotides are TGTGCCAGCACAACAGGGGGCCGAGTCGATGGCTACACCTTC. Protein sequence: CASTTGGRVDGYTF.

This chain uses TRBV5-1 with TRBJ2-7; TRBD1 agrees at 7 bases. With 0 bases clipped from V and 4 bases from J, the junction kept 13 bases outside the gene matches. Germline CDR1 reads SGHRS; CDR2 reads YFSETQ. CDR3 size: 17 residues. The CDR3 sequence: CASSLAGTATRVYEQYF. CDR3 sequence (DNA): TGCGCCAGCAGCTTGGCCGGGACAGCCACACGGGTTTACGAGCAGTACTTC.

CDR3 in DNA: TGCGCCAGCAGCTTAGGGCCAGGGCTTGGGGAAGATACGCAGTATTTT. This gives the protein CASSLGPGLGEDTQYF. The gene calls are TRBV5-1 and TRBJ2-3; tentative D call: TRBD1 (5 bases). This CDR3 region has 16 residues. Germline CDR1 is SGHRS and CDR2 is YFSETQ. V dropped 2 bases and J dropped 5 bases, with 18 bases sitting between them.

This chain connects TRBV28 to TRBJ2-5; 8 bases are shared with TRBD2. Germline-derived CDR1 and CDR2 are MDHEN and SYDVKM. The CDR3 has 12 amino acids. J gave up 5 bases and V 8 bases, and 4 bases lay outside the gene matches. CDR3 DNA: TGTGCCAGCCAAGCGGGAGTTGAGACCCAGTACTTC. This sequence encodes CASQAGVETQYF. Full variable domain (rest looked up from reference TRBV28 and TRBJ2-5): DVKVTQSSRYLVKRTGEKVFLECVQDMDHENMFWYRQDPGLGLRLIYFSYDVKMKEKGDIPEGYSVSREKKERFSLILESASTNQTSMYLCASQAGVETQYFGPGTRLLVL.

The chain couples TRBV7-2 to TRBJ2-5; D is undetermined. V was cut by 5 bases and J by 4 bases, with 5 bases left in between. The germline gives CDR1 SGHTA, CDR2 FQGNSA. There are 11 residues in the CDR3. CDR3 in amino acids: CASSGVETQYF. The DNA of the CDR3 is TGTGCCAGCAGCGGGGTAGAGACCCAGTACTTC.

V usage is TRBV4-1 and J usage is TRBJ1-5; unclear D gene. This CDR3 comprises 13 residues. CDR1 is MGHRA, CDR2 YSYEKL, per germline. The ends were cut back, 4 bases at V and 5 bases at J, with 9 bases in the middle. The CDR3 bases are TGCGCCAGCAGCCTCCTCGGGTATCAGCCCCAGCATTTT. The encoded protein is CASSLLGYQPQHF.

The V gene is TRBV18, the J gene TRBJ1-1; no definite D call. The V end lost 3 bases, the J end lost 3 bases, and 14 bases lay between the germline ends. The CDR3 totals 15 residues. CDR1 is KGHSH and CDR2 is LQKENI in the germline V gene. The CDR3 region is CASSPTVAQYTEAFF. CDR3 coding DNA: TGTGCCAGCTCACCTACAGTGGCCCAATACACTGAAGCTTTCTTT.

The J gene is TRBJ1-5, the V gene TRBV7-2, with D possibly matching TRBD1 (5 bases). CDR3 length equals 15 residues. V dropped 5 bases and J dropped 4 bases, with 15 bases sitting between them. Germline V gene sequence: CDR1 SGHTA, CDR2 FQGNSA. The CDR3 region is CASSIGTLGNQPQHF. Written as DNA, the CDR3 is TGTGCCAGCAGCATAGGGACCCTAGGAAATCAGCCCCAGCATTTT.

The gene calls are TRBV11-2 and TRBJ1-2; TRBD1 is a possible D gene (6 bases). V lost 5 bases and J 3 bases, leaving 19 bases between the germline ends. The germline CDR1 and CDR2 sequences are SGHAT and FQNNGV. This CDR3 comprises 16 residues. The CDR3 DNA reads TGTGCCAGCAGCCGAATAGAGGGGGTGCGGGACTATGGCTACACCTTC. Encoded protein: CASSRIEGVRDYGYTF.

The gene calls are TRBV30 and TRBJ2-1; possible D gene TRBD2, 6 bases. Per germline, CDR1 GTSNPN and CDR2 SVGIG (reference sequence). V lost 0 bases to trimming and J lost 2 bases, with 11 bases between them. The CDR3 is 15 amino acids. CDR3: CAWSVRGAPYNEQFF. In DNA, the CDR3 is TGTGCCTGGAGTGTGCGGGGCGCTCCCTACAATGAGCAGTTCTTC.

The rearrangement links TRBV18 to TRBJ1-1; D is unclear. CDR1 is KGHSH and CDR2 is LQKENI in the germline V gene. This CDR3 contains 14 residues. Trimming removed 8 bases at V and 2 bases at J, with 15 bases between. The CDR3, as DNA: TGTGCCAGCGGAAACGGGAGGTCCAACACTGAAGCTTTCTTT. As protein: CASGNGRSNTEAFF.

This clone appeared once. Here the CDR3 DNA reads TGTGCCAGCAGCTTTGAGAGGGTGCGGACCGGGGAGCTGTTTTTT. This codes for CASSFERVRTGELFF. The chain links TRBV7-2 to TRBJ2-2; D possibly corresponds to TRBD2 (5 bases). CDR1 and CDR2 (germline): SGHTA, FQGNSA. CDR3 length: 15 amino acids. V was cut by 3 bases and J by 5 bases, with 13 bases left in between.